Listed below are T cell receptor beta chains from one sample, sequenced in a study of cytomegalovirus exposure and HLA in healthy donors. Clones were sequenced by immunoSEQ multiplex PCR, and TCRdb holds only the in-frame ones, with some missing. This repertoire shows roughly 160,000 clones, 60% to 80% found once; its top ten account for about 7.7%. The sequenced sample was PBMCs. The receptors here all came from a woman in her 40s in good health and CMV-seropositive. The CDR3 runs from the conserved cysteine through the conserved F or W. A D gene is named only where the DNA matches it firmly. A row's size may be missing; if present it is once, few, many or a size class.

d_gene | j_gene | abundance | v_gene | CDR3nt | CDR3aa
TRBD1 | TRBJ1-1 | - | TRBV18 | TGTGCCAGCTCACTAGGACAGGCGACGAACACTGAAGCTTTCTTT | CASSLGQATNTEAFF
- | TRBJ2-3 | - | TRBV5-1 | TGCGCCAGCAGCTTACAGGGAATGGATACGCAGTATTTT | CASSLQGMDTQYF
- | TRBJ2-2 | - | TRBV9 | TGTGCCAGCAGGGGGGGGCACCGGGGAGCTGTTTTT | CASRGGHRGAVF
- | TRBJ2-7 | - | TRBV28 | TGTGCCAGCAGTTTAAGACGCGGGGGCCTCTCCTACGAGCAGTACTTC | CASSLRRGGLSYEQYF
TRBD2 | TRBJ2-1 | - | TRBV5-1 | TGCGCCAGCAGCTCTCGGGGCGGGAGTTATTCCTACAATGAGCAGTTCTTC | CASSSRGGSYSYNEQFF
TRBD1 | TRBJ1-3 | - | TRBV2 | TGTGCCACACAGGGGTTTAGCTCTGGAAACACCATATATTTT | CATQGFSSGNTIYF
TRBD1 | TRBJ1-5 | - | TRBV7-9 | TGTTCCAGCAGCTTAGTGGGACAGGGGATAGGTCAGCCCCAGCATTTT | CSSSLVGQGIGQPQHF
TRBD1 | TRBJ2-5 | once | TRBV18 | TGTGCCAGCTCACCTCCCGGGACAGGGAAATATGAAAAGACCCAGTACTTC | CASSPPGTGKYEKTQYF
TRBD2 | TRBJ2-2 | - | TRBV2 | TGTGCCAGCAGGACTAGCCCGAACACCGGGGAGCTGTTTTTT | CASRTSPNTGELFF
- | TRBJ1-2 | - | TRBV6-1 | TGTGCCAGCAGCGACAGTAACTATGGCTACACCTTC | CASSDSNYGYTF
- | TRBJ1-2 | - | TRBV6-1 | TGTGCCAGCAGTGAAGCCAGGGTCGGTGGCTACACCTTC | CASSEARVGGYTF